This T cell receptor beta chain was obtained from a study of blood T cells in healthy people across ages. Study observations and caveats: Per-million-T-cell TCR beta diversity fell roughly linearly with age. With naive T cell percentage, TCR beta diversity showed a strong correlation. Not knowing donor CMV status may have confounded expanded clonotype changes.

In its sample, this clonotype was seen a few times. Antigen: not known. Germline trimming cut 0 bases from V and 2 bases from J; bases unmatched to any gene: 7. This CDR3 region has 16 residues. In germline, CDR1 is LGHNA, CDR2 YNFKEQ. Primers used in a second PCR of roughly 6 to 12 cycles were a sample-barcoded 5' primer and a J-beta primer mix. A 12-random-nucleotide template-switch adaptor tagged each cDNA molecule. TCRdb re-called the 5' RACE reads with MiXCR, one entry per CDR3 protein. The sample shows 1.5 million to 2 million distinct CDR3 sequences, approximately 40% of them seen only once. The receptor was derived from a human donor in good health. The genes are TRBV4-2 and TRBJ2-7; 7 nucleotides align to TRBD2. Sample: blood. CDR3 nucleotides: TGTGCCAGCAGCCAAGAGCACACTAGCGTCACCTACGAGCAGTACTTC. Translated, it gives CASSQEHTSVTYEQYF.